This TCR beta chain was sequenced for a study of CD8+CD57+ T cells in acquired aplastic anemia (dated by TCRdb to the late 2010s). For the wider study: A mean of roughly 3.2 ug of DNA, ranging from roughly 0.2 to 27.4 ug, was extracted from sorted CD4+ and CD8+ cells. Mean read counts for healthy donor samples were 10 million to 10.8 million for CD4+ cells and 11.0 million for CD8+ cells. The paper as a whole reports these results and caveats: No significant difference in CD8+ Simpson's diversity was found between patients and healthy controls (P=0.060). Although 25 to 30 CD8+ CDR3 sequences were shared by patients and controls, these sequences appeared highly expressed in patients and within the immunodominant clones of patients.

This clonotype has at least ten counts. It lacks a known antigen. Germline is not matched at one junction end, which may reflect a read error. The study deep-sequenced TCR repertoires of sorted CD4+ and CD8+ blood T cells from severe aplastic anemia patients and healthy subjects. Ficoll-Paque density gradient centrifugation was used to isolate peripheral blood mononuclear cells. Before DNA extraction, CD4+ and CD8+ T cells were sorted with FACS or magnetic beads. Genomic DNA was used as template for profiling of TCR beta VDJ combinations and CDR3 sequences. An Illumina HiSeq 2000 was the platform used for TCR repertoire sequencing. From the authors' description of their analysis: Repertoire assessment relied on Simpson's diversity index, CDR3 size and DJ length profiles, and TRBV/TRBJ rearrangement plots. The immunodominant clone was defined as the most abundant DNA sequence in deep sequencing data. CDR3 amino acid sequences were screened for sharing across subjects and compared with published repertoires and the VDJdb database. Using fastp trimming at Q25 and MiXCR clonotype assembly, TCRdb reanalyzed the public sequencing data and kept in-frame beta chains. Under each unique CDR3 protein, matching rows form one entry showing the most common genes and DNA. The V and J calls here are based on TCRdb, not the publication. The sample includes about 190,000 distinct CDR3 sequences, with less than 65% observed a single time. 15% to 20% of the sample is taken by the ten largest.

Material: sorted CD4+, CD8+, or CD8+CD57+ T cells (not recorded which) from PBMCs. The source is a human donor in good health, serving as a control.

The DNA sequence is given as TGCGCCAGCAGCCCAGGGGGCAACTATGGCTACACCTTC. This yields the protein CASSPGGNYGYTF. This receptor chain uses TRBV18 and TRBJ1-2; a stretch of 8 junction bases matches TRBD1. Via the germline V gene, CDR1 is KGHSH and CDR2 LQKENI. The CDR3, from cysteine to phenylalanine, totals 13 residues. The retained sequence is limited to the CDR3, 39 bases, with the frame set at the first base.